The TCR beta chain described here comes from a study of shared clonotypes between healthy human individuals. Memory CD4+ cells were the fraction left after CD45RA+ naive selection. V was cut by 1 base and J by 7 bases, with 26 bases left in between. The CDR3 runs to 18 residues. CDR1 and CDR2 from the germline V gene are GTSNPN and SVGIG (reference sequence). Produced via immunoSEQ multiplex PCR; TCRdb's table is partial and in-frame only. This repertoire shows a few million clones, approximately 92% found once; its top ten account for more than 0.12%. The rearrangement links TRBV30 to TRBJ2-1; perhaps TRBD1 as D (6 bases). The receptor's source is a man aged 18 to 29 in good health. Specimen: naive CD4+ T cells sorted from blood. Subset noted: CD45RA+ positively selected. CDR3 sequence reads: CAWSGTELDGLKLNEQFF. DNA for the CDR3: TGTGCCTGGAGTGGGACAGAGTTAGATGGTTTGAAGTTGAATGAGCAGTTCTTC.